Following are 25 T cell receptor beta chains from one sample sequenced in a study of CD8 T cells in Susac syndrome. RNA, at about 0.45 to 1 ug, was reverse transcribed with random hexamers. TCRdb itself ran the immunoSEQ multiplex PCR reads through MiXCR, one entry per CDR3 protein. The sample gives about 73,000 distinct CDR3 sequences, just under 95% of which show up once; around 0.4% is in the top ten. Source material: CD8+ T cells from PBMCs. The receptors originated from a human donor with multiple sclerosis.

The chain couples TRBV15 to TRBJ1-5; D not resolved. Trimming cost V 3 bases and J 0 bases, with 9 bases left between them. There are 15 residues in the CDR3. Germline CDR1 reads LNHNV; CDR2 reads YYDKDF (reference sequence). The DNA of the CDR3 is TGTGCCACCAGCAGGGGAGATCATAGCAATCAGCCCCAGCATTTT. Residues: CATSRGDHSNQPQHF.

The chain links TRBV13 to TRBJ2-7; 10 nucleotides agree with TRBD2. The CDR3 sequence is 17 residues long. J lost 4 bases, V lost 4 bases, and 13 bases had no gene match. Germline V CDR1 and CDR2: PRHDT, FYEKMQ (reference sequence). The CDR3 spells CASSWEAGGPGLYEQYF. The CDR3 region has the DNA TGTGCCAGCAGCTGGGAAGCGGGGGGGCCGGGACTGTACGAGCAGTACTTC.

The chain recombines TRBV7-6 with TRBJ1-4, with 10 nucleotides matching TRBD1. V was pared by 2 bases and J by 3 bases, with 9 bases of the junction left unmatched. This CDR3 has 18 amino acids. Looked up from germline, CDR1 is SGHVS and CDR2 is FNYEAQ. CDR3 sequence: CASSLRPDRGLANEKLFF. The CDR3 nucleotides read TGTGCCAGCAGCTTACGCCCTGACAGGGGGCTGGCTAATGAAAAACTGTTTTTT.

The genes are TRBV19 and TRBJ2-2, with no clear D. Per germline, CDR1 LNHDA and CDR2 SQIVND (reference sequence). The CDR3 has 15 residues. V was shortened by 3 bases and J by 1 base, with 9 bases between the two germline ends. This chain's CDR3 is CASSIALRNTGELFF. The CDR3 coding sequence is TGTGCCAGTAGTATTGCGCTAAGGAACACCGGGGAGCTGTTTTTT.

The V gene is TRBV27, the J gene TRBJ2-5; no definite D call. Trimming cost V 3 bases and J 1 base, with 6 bases left between them. CDR3 length: 13 amino acids. CDR1 and CDR2 (germline): MNHEY, SMNVEV (reference sequence). The CDR3 reads CASSFLAQETQYF. The CDR3 nucleotides read TGTGCCAGCAGTTTCCTCGCCCAAGAGACCCAGTACTTC.

This clonotype was counted once. This chain uses TRBV5-1 with TRBJ2-2; possibly TRBD2 for D (6 bases). This CDR3 region has 16 residues. Germline CDR1 SGHRS, CDR2 YFSETQ. V was shortened by 4 bases and J by 3 bases, with 16 bases between the two germline ends. The CDR3 DNA is TGCGCCAGCAGCCCCCGGAGGGGAGGTGACACCGGGGAGCTGTTTTTT. Amino acids: CASSPRRGGDTGELFF.

CDR3 nucleotides: TGTGCCAGCAGTTTAGCGACAGGGAGCTATGGCTACACCTTC. It is translated as CASSLATGSYGYTF. The rearrangement uses TRBV27 and TRBJ1-2; 7 bases are shared with TRBD1. The CDR3 sequence is 14 residues long. V gave up 2 bases and J gave up 4 bases; unmatched junction bases: 4. Germline V gene sequence: CDR1 MNHEY, CDR2 SMNVEV (reference sequence).

The chain recombines TRBV6-5 with TRBJ2-1; 10 bases fit TRBD1. V lost 8 bases, J lost 7 bases, and 11 bases stayed unmatched. Germline CDR1 reads MNHEY; CDR2 reads SVGAGI. This CDR3 spans 15 amino acids. CDR3 in DNA: TGTGCCAGCGGCCCGGGGGGACAGGGGCCGAATGAGCAGTTCTTC. The encoded protein is CASGPGGQGPNEQFF.

This clonotype appeared a single time. One end of the junction varies from germline; a read error may be responsible. This chain links TRBV11-2 with TRBJ2-1; 9 bases fit TRBD2. Germline V lookup: CDR1 SGHAT, CDR2 FQNNGV. The CDR3 is 12 residues long. DNA for the CDR3: TGTGCCAGCAGCTCAGAGCGGGAGGAGCCGTTCTTC. It encodes CASSSEREEPFF.

The chain combines TRBV13 with TRBJ2-1; 7 bases map to TRBD2. The CDR3 runs 16 residues. CDR1 is PRHDT, CDR2 FYEKMQ, per germline (reference sequence). J was trimmed by 0 bases and V by 5 bases; bases with no gene match: 7. The CDR3 DNA reads as TGTGCCAGCAGCCAACCTAGCGGCAGCTCCTACAATGAGCAGTTCTTC. Translated, it gives CASSQPSGSSYNEQFF. Complete variable domain (other parts from reference TRBV13 and TRBJ2-1): AAGVIQSPRHLIKEKRETATLKCYPIPRHDTVYWYQQGPGQDPQFLISFYEKMQSDKGSIPDRFSAQQFSDYHSELNMSSLELGDSALYFCASSQPSGSSYNEQFFGPGTRLTVL.

The rearrangement joins TRBV3-1 to TRBJ1-5, with D uncertain. Germline CDR1 reads LGHDT; CDR2 reads YNNKEL (reference sequence). V gave up 4 bases and J gave up 6 bases, with 19 bases separating them. The CDR3 extends over 16 amino acids. The CDR3 loop reads CASSRSSDGPSQPQHF. The CDR3, as DNA: TGTGCCAGCAGCCGCTCCTCGGACGGGCCCAGTCAGCCCCAGCATTTT.

The gene calls are TRBV6-2 or TRBV6-3 and TRBJ1-5; 8 nucleotides align to TRBD1. Germline V gene data show CDR1 as MNHEY and CDR2 as SVGEGT. With 4 bases clipped from V and 7 bases from J, the junction kept 6 bases outside the gene matches. This CDR3 contains 14 residues. In DNA form, the CDR3 reads TGTGCCAGCAGTTCTATGGGACAGGACCAGCCCCAGCATTTT. This encodes CASSSMGQDQPQHF.

The CDR3 loop reads CASSLRPSGHVSGANVLTF. The CDR3 coding sequence is TGCGCCAGCAGCTTGAGGCCTAGCGGGCATGTCTCTGGGGCCAACGTCCTGACTTTC. The chain couples TRBV5-1 to TRBJ2-6; 8 bases match TRBD2. There are 19 residues in the CDR3. Germline assignment: CDR1 SGHRS and CDR2 YFSETQ. J gave up 0 bases and V 1 base, and 9 bases lay outside the gene matches.

The V and J genes are TRBV29-1 and TRBJ1-1, with TRBD1 identical over 9 bases. This CDR3 contains 14 residues. In germline, CDR1 is SQVTM, CDR2 ANQGSEA. V was clipped by 3 bases and J by 5 bases; unmatched bases: 7. Here the CDR3 reads CSVDAGTGSTEAFF. DNA for the CDR3: TGCAGCGTTGATGCCGGGACAGGGTCTACTGAAGCTTTCTTT.

V usage is TRBV7-2 and J usage is TRBJ2-5, with D unresolved. Between the trimmed V and J ends, which lost 5 bases and 7 bases, there was a span of 20 bases. Per the germline V gene, CDR1 is SGHTA and CDR2 is FQGNSA. This CDR3 is 15 amino acids long. The CDR3 spells CASSAIDSPPGTQYF. The CDR3 nucleotides read TGTGCCAGCAGCGCAATTGACTCCCCTCCCGGGACCCAGTACTTC.

The chain carries TRBV18 and TRBJ2-1; 9 bases match TRBD1. CDR1 KGHSH and CDR2 LQKENI come from the germline V gene. CDR3 size: 16 residues. V shed 3 bases, J shed 8 bases, and the junction held 11 bases outside the gene matches. CDR3 residues: CASSPGARGQGDEQFF. The CDR3 nucleotides are TGTGCCAGCTCACCGGGGGCCAGGGGACAGGGTGATGAGCAGTTCTTC. The complete variable domain, with remaining parts taken from reference TRBV18 and TRBJ2-1, reads NAGVMQNPRHLVRRRGQEARLRCSPMKGHSHVYWYRQLPEEGLKFMVYLQKENIIDESGMPKERFSAEFPKEGPSILRIQQVVRGDSAAYFCASSPGARGQGDEQFFGPGTRLTVL.

The chain couples TRBV30 to TRBJ2-5, with no clear D. The CDR3 has 10 residues. Trimming took 5 bases from V and 5 from J, leaving 6 bases between them. Germline CDR1 reads GTSNPN; CDR2 reads SVGIG (reference sequence). The CDR3 nucleotides are TGTGCCTGGCTGGGTGAGACCCAGTACTTC. Encoded protein: CAWLGETQYF. Full variable domain (remainder filled in from reference TRBV30 and TRBJ2-5): SQTIHQWPATLVQPVGSPLSLECTVEGTSNPNLYWYRQAAGRGLQLLFYSVGIGQISSEVPQNLSASRPQDRQFILSSKKLLLSDSGFYLCAWLGETQYFGPGTRLLVL.

This chain links TRBV19 with TRBJ2-7; D is perhaps TRBD2 (6 bases). V lost 5 bases and J 5 bases, leaving 16 bases between the germline ends. Germline CDR1 LNHDA, CDR2 SQIVND (reference sequence). The CDR3 is 14 amino acids. The CDR3 DNA reads as TGTGCCAGTAGTTCTTCCGGAGGGCGAGACGAGCAGTACTTC. It translates to CASSSSGGRDEQYF.

This clonotype was recorded once. This chain uses TRBV29-1 with TRBJ1-1; D is perhaps TRBD1 (5 bases). The germline V gene encodes CDR1 SQVTM and CDR2 ANQGSEA. V was pared by 6 bases and J by 1 base, with 12 bases between. The CDR3 length is 13 residues. CDR3 in amino acids: CSVDQQENTEAFF. The CDR3 DNA follows: TGCAGCGTGGATCAACAGGAGAACACTGAAGCTTTCTTT.

V and J are TRBV9 and TRBJ2-1; 9 nucleotides match TRBD2. The length of the CDR3 is 15 residues. Germline CDR1 reads SGDLS; CDR2 reads YYNGEE. V trimming: 0 bases; J trimming: 8 bases; junction bases outside the gene matches: 6. CDR3 DNA sequence: TGTGCCAGCAGCGTAGGGAGCGGGAGGTTGGATGAGCAGTTCTTC. It yields the protein CASSVGSGRLDEQFF.

The chain carries TRBV15 and TRBJ1-5; possibly TRBD1 for D (6 bases). The germline CDR1 and CDR2 sequences are LNHNV and YYDKDF (reference sequence). CDR3 length: 16 residues. V was trimmed by 0 bases and J by 9 bases, leaving 18 bases between them. CDR3 sequence reads: CATSRDQGPTLGPQHF. CDR3 bases: TGTGCCACCAGCAGAGATCAGGGGCCCACTCTAGGGCCCCAGCATTTT.

The genes are TRBV4-3 and TRBJ1-6; 9 bases fit TRBD1. This CDR3 is built from 16 residues. Germline assignment: CDR1 LGHNA and CDR2 YSLEER. The trim removed 2 bases at V and 7 bases at J, leaving 6 bases unmatched. The CDR3 region is CASSQKPGQGNSPLHF. CDR3 nucleotide sequence: TGCGCCAGCAGCCAAAAACCCGGACAGGGGAATTCACCCCTCCACTTT.

This clonotype was counted a single time. This chain joins TRBV28 and TRBJ2-1; 8 bases align to TRBD1. There are 14 residues in the CDR3. Germline trimming cut 7 bases from V and 3 bases from J; bases unmatched to any gene: 5. Germline values: CDR1 MDHEN, CDR2 SYDVKM. This CDR3 is CASTPGGVYNEQFF. The CDR3, as DNA: TGTGCCAGCACCCCAGGGGGCGTCTACAATGAGCAGTTCTTC.

The rearrangement uses TRBV3-1 and TRBJ2-5; no clear D. This CDR3 contains 15 residues. CDR1 LGHDT and CDR2 YNNKEL come from the germline V gene (reference sequence). V lost 4 bases and J 0 bases, leaving 12 bases between the germline ends. The CDR3 bases are TGTGCCAGCAGCCCCCCGATAAAGGACCAAGAGACCCAGTACTTC. Its translation is CASSPPIKDQETQYF.

This sequence joins TRBV5-8 and TRBJ2-7; the D is unclear. Between the trimmed V and J ends, which lost 4 bases and 1 base, there was a span of 12 bases. The CDR3 loop spans 14 amino acids. Germline V gene sequence: CDR1 SGHTS, CDR2 YDEGEE. This chain's CDR3 is CASSPWTESYEQYF. The CDR3 nucleotides are TGTGCCAGCAGCCCTTGGACGGAATCCTACGAGCAGTACTTC. The full variable domain, completed using reference TRBV5-8 and TRBJ2-7, is EAGVTQSPTHLIKTRGQQATLRCSPISGHTSVYWYQQALGLGLQFLLWYDEGEERNRGNFPPRFSGRQFPNYSSELNVNALELEDSALYLCASSPWTESYEQYFGPGTRLTVT.